These 16 T cell receptor beta chains were sequenced from one sample in a study of technical replicates of blood from a handful of donors. Sequencing was performed with immunoSEQ multiplex PCR; in TCRdb, only in-frame clones are kept and a portion is missing. The repertoire holds 79,000 or so clones, with approximately 96% as singletons. Specimen: T cells isolated from PBMCs. These receptors were obtained from a human donor in good health.

The gene calls are TRBV5-4 and TRBJ2-4, with TRBD1 identical over 7 bases. The V gene end was trimmed by 4 bases and the J gene end by 7 bases; junction bases not matched to a gene: 2. CDR1 and CDR2 (germline): SGHNT, YYREEE (reference sequence). This CDR3 is 12 amino acids long. The CDR3 bases are TGTGCCAGCAGCCAACAGGGGAACATTCAGTACTTC. Protein: CASSQQGNIQYF.

This clone was recorded once. The J gene is TRBJ2-3, the V gene TRBV7-9; TRBD1 matches at 10 bases. V gave up 1 base and J gave up 3 bases; unmatched junction bases: 1. This CDR3 is built from 15 residues. The germline CDR1 and CDR2 sequences are SEHNR and FQNEAQ (reference sequence). The CDR3 DNA is TGTGCCAGCAGCTTAGAGGGACAGGGGACAGATACGCAGTATTTT. This sequence encodes CASSLEGQGTDTQYF.

V usage is TRBV29-1 and J usage is TRBJ2-7, with D unclear. The CDR3 runs to 11 residues. The germline V gene has CDR1 SQVTM and CDR2 ANQGSEA. Trimming pared 2 bases from V and 5 bases from J, leaving 7 bases between. In DNA, the CDR3 is TGCAGCGTTGAATCCTTCGACGAGCAGTACTTC. This translates into CSVESFDEQYF.

V and J are TRBV20-1 and TRBJ2-7; D call uncertain. The CDR3 runs to 11 residues. V shed 3 bases and J shed 1 base, with 4 bases lying between them. Germline CDR1 DFQATT, CDR2 SNEGSKA (reference sequence). The CDR3 DNA reads TGCAGTGCTAGTACTTCCTACGAGCAGTACTTC. Its protein is CSASTSYEQYF.

This rearrangement joins TRBV6-5 to TRBJ2-7; 8 positions agree with TRBD1. CDR3 length equals 14 residues. With V trimmed by 6 bases and J by 4 bases, 8 bases remained unmatched. The V gene's germline CDR1 is MNHEY and CDR2 SVGAGI. CDR3 sequence: CASRPGQGLYEQYF. In DNA, the CDR3 is TGTGCCAGCAGACCCGGACAGGGCCTATACGAGCAGTACTTC.

V usage is TRBV13 and J usage is TRBJ2-1, with 8 bases matching TRBD2. Germline V gene sequence: CDR1 PRHDT, CDR2 FYEKMQ (reference sequence). This CDR3 spans 15 amino acids. Losses at the gene ends were 5 bases for V and 8 bases for J; bases not matched to a gene: 11. CDR3 sequence: CASSPEAGGSYEQFF. The CDR3 DNA follows: TGTGCCAGCAGCCCTGAGGCGGGAGGAAGCTATGAGCAGTTCTTC.

This clone came up once. This sequence joins TRBV30 and TRBJ2-7; a weak D match, TRBD2 (6 bases). The CDR3 covers 12 residues. The V and J ends lost 2 bases and 5 bases respectively, with 10 bases between them. Germline V gives CDR1 GTSNPN, CDR2 SVGIG (reference sequence). The CDR3 reads CAWSTSPHEQYF. Written as DNA, the CDR3 is TGTGCCTGGAGTACTAGCCCGCACGAGCAGTACTTC.

V and J are TRBV5-1 and TRBJ2-7; TRBD1 agrees at 9 bases. The junction had 5 bases not matched to a gene; V was cut back by 1 base and J by 3 bases. The CDR3 length is 15 residues. The V gene's germline CDR1 is SGHRS and CDR2 YFSETQ. CDR3 DNA sequence: TGCGCCAGCAGCTTGACCGGGACAGGGAGCTACGAGCAGTACTTC. It specifies CASSLTGTGSYEQYF.

The chain recombines TRBV19 with TRBJ2-7; TRBD2 might be the D (6 bases). V lost 5 bases and J 9 bases, leaving 14 bases between the germline ends. CDR1 and CDR2 (germline): LNHDA, SQIVND (reference sequence). The CDR3 is 12 amino acids. The CDR3 region has the DNA TGTGCCAGTAGTCCGCTGCGGGATGGGCAGTACTTC. This codes for CASSPLRDGQYF.

The chain joins TRBV6-5 to TRBJ1-2; 7 bases fit TRBD1. The CDR3 sequence is 14 residues long. CDR1 MNHEY and CDR2 SVGAGI come from the germline V gene. Trimming at V came to 7 bases and at J to 4 bases, leaving 9 bases not matched to a gene. CDR3 region: CASTWGQTAYGYTF. CDR3 DNA: TGTGCCAGCACGTGGGGACAGACCGCCTATGGCTACACCTTC.

This sequence joins TRBV19 and TRBJ2-1; 13 bases agree with TRBD2. This CDR3 contains 19 residues. J gave up 8 bases and V 0 bases, and 13 bases lay outside the gene matches. CDR1 LNHDA and CDR2 SQIVND come from the germline V gene (reference sequence). CDR3 nucleotides: TGTGCCAGTAGTATAGATCCTTCTCGGACTAGCGGGAGTCTCGATGAGCAGTTCTTC. Its translation: CASSIDPSRTSGSLDEQFF. The complete variable domain, with remaining parts taken from reference TRBV19 and TRBJ2-1, reads DGGITQSPKYLFRKEGQNVTLSCEQNLNHDAMYWYRQDPGQGLRLIYYSQIVNDFQKGDIAEGYSVSREKKESFPLTVTSAQKNPTAFYLCASSIDPSRTSGSLDEQFFGPGTRLTVL.

The chain couples TRBV9 to TRBJ1-2, with D hard to call. Germline values: CDR1 SGDLS, CDR2 YYNGEE. Deletions cut 7 bases from V and 0 bases from J, with 19 bases between. This CDR3 spans 16 amino acids. The CDR3 DNA reads as TGTGCCAGCTCTACCCATGCCGGGGAAGCTAACTATGGCTACACCTTC. It encodes CASSTHAGEANYGYTF.

This rearrangement joins TRBV25-1 to TRBJ2-7; D possibly corresponds to TRBD1 (5 bases). This CDR3 is built from 16 residues. The germline V gene has CDR1 MGHDK and CDR2 SYGVNS. V was clipped by 6 bases and J by 3 bases, with 21 bases between them. The CDR3 reads CASSPSAGSINYEQYF. The CDR3 coding sequence is TGTGCCAGCAGCCCCTCGGCAGGGTCGATCAACTACGAGCAGTACTTC.

The J gene is TRBJ1-2, the V gene TRBV28; D ambiguous. CDR1 and CDR2 (germline): MDHEN, SYDVKM. V was clipped by 3 bases and J by 8 bases, with 16 bases between them. There are 14 residues in the CDR3. The CDR3 coding sequence is TGTGCCAGCAGTTTGGGGTGGGAGTTGGGAGGCTACACCTTC. This codes for CASSLGWELGGYTF.

The chain combines TRBV5-1 with TRBJ2-2, with TRBD2 matching 8 bases. The length of the CDR3 is 15 residues. V gave up 6 bases and J gave up 6 bases; unmatched junction bases: 10. Germline V gene sequence: CDR1 SGHRS, CDR2 YFSETQ. CDR3 amino acids: CASIPTGGGAGELFF. As DNA, the CDR3 is TGCGCCAGCATCCCCACGGGGGGGGGTGCCGGGGAGCTGTTTTTT.

The V call is TRBV5-4, the J call TRBJ2-7, with 7 bases matching TRBD2. The length of the CDR3 is 13 residues. V was clipped by 6 bases and J by 6 bases; unmatched bases: 9. Germline V gene data show CDR1 as SGHNT and CDR2 as YYREEE (reference sequence). Here the CDR3 reads CASKDPGGGEQYF. DNA of the CDR3: TGTGCCAGCAAAGACCCGGGAGGTGGCGAGCAGTACTTC.